This T cell receptor (beta chain) was recorded in a study of PD-1 blockade in classical Hodgkin lymphoma. Generated by immunoSEQ multiplex PCR, the TCRdb table keeps only in-frame clones and is missing some. The data hold about 14,000 clones, with around 83% observed a single time. Trimming cost V 6 bases and J 1 base, with 21 bases left between them. The CDR3 has 17 amino acids. Germline V lookup: CDR1 LNHDA, CDR2 SQIVND (reference sequence). Autologous stem cell transplantation was followed by relapse in every patient, and brentuximab vedotin exposure varied. Sequencing used peripheral blood mononuclear cells (PBMCs), obtained before the second cycle of nivolumab. The V and J genes are TRBV19 and TRBJ1-1, with D maybe TRBD1 (6 bases). The clonotype comes from a human donor with classical Hodgkin lymphoma. CDR3 sequence (DNA): TGTGCCAGTAGCACTCTCTCCGGACAGTTCCCGAACACTGAAGCTTTCTTT. The encoded protein is CASSTLSGQFPNTEAFF.